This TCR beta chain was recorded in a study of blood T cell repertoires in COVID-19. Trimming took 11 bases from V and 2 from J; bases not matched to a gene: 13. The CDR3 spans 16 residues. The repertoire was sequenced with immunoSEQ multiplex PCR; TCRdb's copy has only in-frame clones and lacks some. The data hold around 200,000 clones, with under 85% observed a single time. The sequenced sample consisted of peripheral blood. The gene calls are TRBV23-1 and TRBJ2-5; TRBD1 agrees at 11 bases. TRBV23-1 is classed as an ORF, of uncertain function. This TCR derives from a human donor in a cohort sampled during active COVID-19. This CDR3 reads CAGYRTGGIFQETQYF. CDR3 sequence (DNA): TGCGCCGGATATCGGACAGGGGGCATATTTCAAGAGACCCAGTACTTC.